These T cell receptor beta chains were read from a single sample in a study of chemoradiotherapy in HPV16-positive cancers. The method was immunoSEQ multiplex PCR; TCRdb's version includes in-frame clones alone and lacks a portion of them. The sample records more than 12,000 clones, around 88% being singletons. Sequenced here: blood, sampled from a patient who underwent chemoradiotherapy. These receptors were collected from a human donor with HPV-associated anogenital cancer. CDR3s include the opening cysteine and the closing phenylalanine or tryptophan. D genes are given only for firm matches. A row's size may be missing; if present it is once, few, many or a size class.

V gene	J gene	clone size	D gene	CDR3 protein	CDR3 DNA
TRBV9	TRBJ2-1	-	-	CASSFLDGSPYNEQFF	TGTGCCAGCAGTTTCCTTGACGGGAGCCCCTACAATGAGCAGTTCTTC
TRBV5-1	TRBJ1-2	-	-	CASSLGASYGYTF	TGCGCCAGCAGCTTGGGGGCATCCTATGGCTACACCTTC
TRBV2	TRBJ2-1	-	-	CASSGQSSYNEQFF	TGTGCCAGCAGTGGACAGAGCTCCTACAATGAGCAGTTCTTC
TRBV18	TRBJ1-1	-	TRBD1	CASSRDRGFEAFF	TGTGCCAGCTCACGGGACAGGGGGTTTGAAGCTTTCTTT
TRBV28	TRBJ1-2	-	TRBD1	CASSPDRGIPGGYTF	TGTGCCAGCAGTCCCGACAGGGGGATCCCGGGGGGCTACACCTTC
TRBV6-5	TRBJ2-1	-	-	CASSYGRADEQFF	TGTGCCAGCAGTTACGGCCGGGCAGATGAGCAGTTCTTC
TRBV18	TRBJ1-2	-	-	CASSQQAGCTF	TGTGCCAGCTCACAACAAGCAGGGTGCACCTTC
TRBV19	TRBJ2-3	-	TRBD2	CASSTGLGLDDTQYF	TGTGCCAGTAGTACCGGACTAGGCCTCGATGATACGCAGTATTTT
TRBV18	TRBJ1-4	few	TRBD1	CASSPWDRTNEKLFF	TGTGCCAGCTCACCATGGGACAGGACTAATGAAAAACTGTTTTTT
TRBV6-5	TRBJ2-1	-	-	CASSYSWDQAYNEQFF	TGTGCCAGCAGTTACTCCTGGGACCAAGCCTACAATGAGCAGTTCTTC